A single sample is the source of the 15 T cell receptor beta chains below, sequenced in a study of blood T cell repertoires in COVID-19 (dated by TCRdb to the early 2020s). Library prep was done by the immunoSEQ multiplex PCR assay. TCRdb provides this immuneACCESS table in a form limited to in-frame rearrangements. Some clones are lacking; in checked studies, under half of them reflect an unresolved V gene, and why the rest are absent is not known. Across this sample there are a few hundred thousand clones, with 75% to 95% seen only once. Together, the top ten hold approximately 2.5% of the sample. The sample consisted of peripheral blood. These receptors all stem from a young adult with COVID-19, enrolled during active disease.

This clone was found a few times. V usage is TRBV4-1 and J usage is TRBJ2-4, with 8 bases that match TRBD1. Per germline, CDR1 MGHRA and CDR2 YSYEKL. This CDR3 has 18 amino acids. The V gene end was trimmed by 0 bases and the J gene end by 0 bases; junction bases not matched to a gene: 7. Written as DNA, the CDR3 is TGCGCCAGCAGCCAAGATCAACCGGGACAGGTAGCCAAAAACATTCAGTACTTC. Translating it yields CASSQDQPGQVAKNIQYF.

The chain has TRBV4-1 and TRBJ1-5; no clear D. With 0 bases removed from V and 2 bases from J, the gap between germline ends came to 8 bases. The CDR3 spans 15 residues. CDR1 and CDR2 (germline): MGHRA, YSYEKL. The CDR3 reads CASSQERMGNQPQHF. CDR3 DNA sequence: TGCGCCAGCAGCCAAGAGAGGATGGGCAATCAGCCCCAGCATTTT.

The J gene is TRBJ2-5, the V gene TRBV24-1, with a weak D call TRBD2 (6 bases). V lost 7 bases to trimming and J lost 5 bases, with 13 bases between them. This CDR3 spans 13 amino acids. Germline V gives CDR1 KGHDR, CDR2 SFDVKD. CDR3 sequence: CATRGRGMETQYF. The CDR3 bases are TGTGCCACCAGGGGGCGCGGGATGGAGACCCAGTACTTC.

This chain joins TRBV18 and TRBJ2-7; tentatively, D is TRBD1 (6 bases). Germline V lookup: CDR1 KGHSH, CDR2 LQKENI. The CDR3 sequence is 12 residues long. V gave up 4 bases and J gave up 3 bases, with 7 bases separating them. CDR3 region: CASSRDNYEQYF. The CDR3 DNA reads TGTGCCAGCTCACGGGACAACTACGAGCAGTACTTC.

This chain links TRBV9 with TRBJ1-1; D perhaps matches TRBD1 (5 bases). This CDR3 region has 12 residues. Germline CDR1 SGDLS, CDR2 YYNGEE. V gave up 3 bases and J gave up 10 bases, with 13 bases separating them. CDR3 amino acids: CASSAEGRGAFF. DNA of the CDR3: TGTGCCAGCAGCGCCGAGGGGAGGGGAGCTTTCTTT.

The V gene is TRBV10-1, the J gene TRBJ1-1; D remains unclear. Germline CDR1 and CDR2: WNHNN and SYGVQD (reference sequence). The germline V and J ends were trimmed by 2 bases and 5 bases, with 15 bases remaining between them. The CDR3 has 15 amino acids. The CDR3 here is CASSEIAEGGTEAFF. CDR3 nucleotide sequence: TGCGCCAGCAGTGAGATTGCAGAGGGAGGGACTGAAGCTTTCTTT.

In this sample, this clone turned up once. This chain uses TRBV6-5 with TRBJ2-3; 11 bases fit TRBD2. This CDR3 comprises 14 residues. Looked up from germline, CDR1 is MNHEY and CDR2 is SVGAGI. The V gene end was trimmed by 9 bases and the J gene end by 6 bases; junction bases not matched to a gene: 8. The CDR3 sequence: CASRSGRVQDTQYF. In DNA, the CDR3 is TGTGCCAGTCGTAGCGGGAGGGTTCAGGATACGCAGTATTTT.

The rearrangement links TRBV7-9 to TRBJ2-3; D is undetermined. V lost 7 bases and J 2 bases, leaving 16 bases between the germline ends. Per germline, CDR1 SEHNR and CDR2 FQNEAQ (reference sequence). The CDR3 is made up of 15 amino acids. The CDR3 nucleotides are TGTGCCAGCATCCCTACTAAACTCTACACAGATACGCAGTATTTT. Residues: CASIPTKLYTDTQYF. The full variable domain, in which reference TRBV7-9 and TRBJ2-3 provide the parts outside the CDR3, is DTGVSQNPRHKITKRGQNVTFRCDPISEHNRLYWYRQTLGQGPEFLTYFQNEAQLEKSRLLSDRFSAERPKGSFSTLEIQRTEQGDSAMYLCASIPTKLYTDTQYFGPGTRLTVL.

This clone appeared once. V and J are TRBV18 and TRBJ1-2, with D hard to call. The CDR3 runs 13 residues. Trimming removed 0 bases at V and 8 bases at J, with 10 bases between. Looked up from germline, CDR1 is KGHSH and CDR2 is LQKENI. The CDR3 sequence is CASSPPAGNGYTF. CDR3 sequence (DNA): TGTGCCAGCTCACCACCGGCGGGGAACGGCTACACCTTC.

As to this clone: One junction end disagrees with the germline gene, perhaps due to a read error. The chain is built from TRBV24-1 and TRBJ2-1; D possibly corresponds to TRBD2 (5 bases). This CDR3 has 14 residues. Germline V gene data show CDR1 as KGHDR and CDR2 as SFDVKD. CDR3 in amino acids: CATRDGNSYNEQFF. In nucleotides, the CDR3 is TGTGCCACCCGTGACGGGAACTCCTACAATGAGCAGTTCTTC.

The chain is built from TRBV9 and TRBJ1-6; 10 bases map to TRBD1. Germline values: CDR1 SGDLS, CDR2 YYNGEE. CDR3 length equals 15 residues. The V and J ends lost 3 bases and 7 bases, in that order; junction bases with no gene match: 4. The CDR3 DNA reads as TGTGCCAGCAGCGGGACGGGACAGGGGAATTCACCCCTCCACTTT. It yields the protein CASSGTGQGNSPLHF.

The chain combines TRBV14 with TRBJ2-1; TRBD2 matches 14 bases. CDR3 size: 18 residues. V gave up 5 bases and J gave up 5 bases; unmatched junction bases: 11. Germline V CDR1 and CDR2: SGHDN, FVKESK. The CDR3 coding sequence is TGTGCCAGCAGCATAGAGGGACTAGCGGGAGTTGAGGACAATGAGCAGTTCTTC. Translating it yields CASSIEGLAGVEDNEQFF.

The chain combines TRBV29-1 with TRBJ2-2; tentatively, D is TRBD2 (6 bases). The CDR3 totals 13 residues. Trimming took 0 bases from V and 7 from J, leaving 9 bases between them. Germline loops: CDR1 SQVTM, CDR2 ANQGSEA. CDR3 in DNA: TGCAGCGTTGAAGAGCCGGAGGGCGGGGAGCTGTTTTTT. This gives the protein CSVEEPEGGELFF.

The V and J genes are TRBV5-1 and TRBJ2-1; TRBD2 matches at 11 bases. Germline values: CDR1 SGHRS, CDR2 YFSETQ. This CDR3 region has 15 residues. J gave up 8 bases and V 2 bases, and 6 bases lay outside the gene matches. As DNA, the CDR3 is TGCGCCAGCAGCTTTATAGCGGGAGGGCCTGATGAGCAGTTCTTC. Protein sequence: CASSFIAGGPDEQFF.

The chain carries TRBV5-5 and TRBJ1-6; D call uncertain. The CDR3 contains 15 residues. Trimming left V 0 bases short and J 1 base short, with 5 bases between. The germline gives CDR1 SGHKS, CDR2 YYEKEE (reference sequence). This CDR3 reads CASSLAGSYNSPLHF. For the CDR3, the DNA is TGTGCCAGCAGCTTGGCGGGTTCCTATAATTCACCCCTCCACTTT.